A selection of T cell receptor beta chains follows, all from one sample in a study of blood T cell repertoires in COVID-19. Libraries were prepared by immunoSEQ multiplex PCR; TCRdb keeps only in-frame clonotypes and omits some of them. Of about 150,000 clones detected, around 90% appear once; the ten largest clones hold approximately 4%. Sample: PBMCs or T cells enriched from blood (not recorded which). Source of these receptors: a woman in her 40s who had been exposed to COVID-19. CDR3s include the opening cysteine and the closing phenylalanine or tryptophan. D genes are given only for firm matches. Clone size, where shown, is once, few, many, or a class for clones that have expanded.

size,V,D,J,length,CDR3,DNA
once,TRBV10-3,TRBD1,TRBJ2-7,13,CAISDQNLGQGQF,TGTGCCATCAGTGATCAAAATTTGGGACAGGGTCAATTC
-,TRBV5-8,-,TRBJ2-3,15,CASSRVLAGIDTQYF,TGTGCCAGCAGCCGTGTCCTTGCAGGGATCGATACGCAGTATTTT
-,TRBV5-6,TRBD1,TRBJ1-5,15,CASSPTGGANQPQHF,TGTGCCAGCAGCCCTACAGGGGGCGCGAATCAGCCCCAGCATTTT
-,TRBV19,-,TRBJ1-2,12,CASSPRSYGYTF,TGTGCCAGTAGCCCCCGCAGTTATGGCTACACCTTC
once,TRBV6-5,TRBD1,TRBJ1-5,14,CASSSRQGHQPQHF,TGTGCCAGCAGTTCTCGACAGGGTCATCAGCCCCAGCATTTT
-,TRBV11-3,TRBD1,TRBJ1-3,14,CASSSDRAGNTIYF,TGTGCCAGCAGCTCGGACAGGGCTGGAAACACCATATATTTT
-,TRBV28,-,TRBJ1-6,15,CASLPRGVGNSPLHF,TGTGCCAGCCTCCCCCGGGGAGTGGGTAATTCACCCCTCCACTTT
-,TRBV7-9,-,TRBJ2-4,16,CASSLEGDRLKNIQYF,TGTGCCAGCAGCTTAGAGGGAGACAGGCTCAAAAACATTCAGTACTTC
few,TRBV6-1,TRBD2,TRBJ2-2,15,CASSGAGANTGELFF,TGTGCCAGCAGTGGAGCGGGGGCAAACACCGGGGAGCTGTTTTTT
-,TRBV10-2,TRBD2,TRBJ2-3,15,CASSEQTSRTDTQYF,TGCGCCAGCAGTGAGCAGACTAGCCGCACAGATACGCAGTATTTT
-,TRBV4-3,-,TRBJ1-5,14,CASSQGGINQPQHF,TGCGCCAGCAGCCAAGGAGGTATCAATCAGCCCCAGCATTTT
once,TRBV10-3,TRBD1,TRBJ1-6,14,CAISNRGFRSPLHF,TGTGCCATCAGTAACAGGGGGTTTCGGTCACCCCTCCACTTT
-,TRBV2,TRBD1,TRBJ2-2,15,CASSFQGVDTGELFF,TGTGCCAGCAGTTTCCAGGGGGTGGACACCGGGGAGCTGTTTTTT
-,TRBV28,-,TRBJ2-1,15,CASSFEGGIYNEQFF,TGTGCCAGCAGTTTCGAGGGAGGAATCTACAATGAGCAGTTCTTC
once,TRBV6-5,-,TRBJ1-1,11,CASMFPAEAFF,TGTGCCAGCATGTTTCCGGCTGAAGCTTTCTTT
-,TRBV18,-,TRBJ1-2,12,CASSLGGDGYTF,TGTGCCAGCTCACTCGGAGGGGACGGCTACACCTTC
-,TRBV5-5,TRBD1,TRBJ1-5,15,CASSKGTGDGQPQHF,TGTGCCAGCAGCAAGGGGACAGGGGACGGGCAGCCCCAGCATTTT
-,TRBV4-1,TRBD2,TRBJ2-1,20,CASSSPPKIPSAGIYNEQFF,TGCGCCAGCAGCTCCCCTCCTAAGATCCCGTCAGCGGGGATCTACAATGAGCAGTTCTTC
-,TRBV24-1,-,TRBJ2-1,17,CATSDLRLAGRIDEQFF,TGTGCCACCAGTGATTTACGGCTTGCAGGAAGAATTGATGAGCAGTTCTTC
once,TRBV7-4,-,TRBJ1-4,14,CASPPAQTGEKLFF,TGTGCCAGCCCCCCAGCACAAACGGGTGAAAAACTGTTTTTT
-,TRBV10-2,TRBD1,TRBJ1-2,15,CASSERNRGNYGYTF,TGCGCCAGCAGTGAGAGGAACAGGGGGAACTATGGCTACACCTTC
once,TRBV2,TRBD2,TRBJ2-7,16,CASRPGGTRDPYEQYF,TGTGCCAGCAGACCTGGGGGGACTAGGGATCCCTACGAGCAGTACTTC
-,TRBV7-9,TRBD1,TRBJ2-4,14,CASSEGQGENIQYF,TGTGCCAGCAGCGAAGGACAGGGCGAAAACATTCAGTACTTC
-,TRBV10-3,TRBD2,TRBJ2-1,16,CAINGGRERIVNEQFF,TGTGCCATCAACGGCGGGAGGGAGAGGATTGTGAATGAGCAGTTCTTC